This TCR beta chain comes out of a study of CD8+ T cells in alopecia areata. Sample treatment: oral pan-JAK inhibitor, 5-10 mg twice daily. Germline V gene sequence: CDR1 MDHEN, CDR2 SYDVKM. The CDR3 contains 13 residues. J lost 5 bases, V lost 6 bases, and 2 bases had no gene match. This clone was seen a handful of times. Its cognate antigen is unknown. General study findings and limits: Scalp clonality and expanded CD8+ clones among the top 100 showed significant decreases with tofacitinib.

Following extraction, RNA underwent reverse transcription to cDNA, which served as the sequencing template. The assay was immunoSEQ multiplex PCR, and TCRdb's table has in-frame clones only and misses some. The sample contains approximately 200,000 clones, approximately 56% of which appear only once. The origin of this receptor is a human donor with alopecia areata. The source material was CD4+ T cells sorted from blood, sampled at week 4, from a patient treated with tofacitinib. The V gene is TRBV28, the J gene TRBJ2-2; 8 bases fit TRBD2. In DNA, the CDR3 is TGTGCCAGCAGGACTAGCGTGACCGGGGAGCTGTTTTTT. Protein sequence: CASRTSVTGELFF.